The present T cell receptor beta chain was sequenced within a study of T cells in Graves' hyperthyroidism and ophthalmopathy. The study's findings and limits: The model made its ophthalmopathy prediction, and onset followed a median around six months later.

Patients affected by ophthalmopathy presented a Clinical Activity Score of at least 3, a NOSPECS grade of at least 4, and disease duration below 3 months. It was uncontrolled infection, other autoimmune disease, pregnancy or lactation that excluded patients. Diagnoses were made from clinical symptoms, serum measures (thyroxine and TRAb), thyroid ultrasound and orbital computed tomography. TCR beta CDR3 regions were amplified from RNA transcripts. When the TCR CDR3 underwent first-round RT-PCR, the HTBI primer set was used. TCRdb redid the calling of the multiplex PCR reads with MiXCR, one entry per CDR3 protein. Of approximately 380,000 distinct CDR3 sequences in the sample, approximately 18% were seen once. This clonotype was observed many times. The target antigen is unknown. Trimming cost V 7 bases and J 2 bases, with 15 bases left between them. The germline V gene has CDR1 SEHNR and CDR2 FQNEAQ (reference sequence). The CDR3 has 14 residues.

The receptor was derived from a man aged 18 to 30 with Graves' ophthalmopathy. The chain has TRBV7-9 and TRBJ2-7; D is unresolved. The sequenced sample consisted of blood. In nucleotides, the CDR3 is TGTGCCAGCACTGAAGGCTCCGCTCCCTACGAGCAGTACTTC. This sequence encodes CASTEGSAPYEQYF. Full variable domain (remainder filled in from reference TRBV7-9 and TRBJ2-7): DTGVSQNPRHKITKRGQNVTFRCDPISEHNRLYWYRQTLGQGPEFLTYFQNEAQLEKSRLLSDRFSAERPKGSFSTLEIQRTEQGDSAMYLCASTEGSAPYEQYFGPGTRLTVT.